The rows below give T cell receptor beta chains drawn from one sample of a study of OX40 agonist ivuxolimab in advanced cancers. Profiling relied on immunoSEQ multiplex PCR, and the TCRdb table lists in-frame clones only, not all of them. This table has roughly 77,000 clones, approximately 92% appearing once. The sequencing used CD4+ or CD8+ T cells sorted from blood, collected in a trial of the OX40 agonist ivuxolimab. The receptor set was obtained from an adult with an advanced solid tumor such as melanoma, head and neck, liver or kidney cancer. Both conserved end residues are part of each CDR3. The order of the fields is clone size, D gene, V gene, J gene, CDR3 DNA, CDR3 protein. D genes are given only for firm matches. The size field is filled for only some rows; it gives once, few, many or a size class.

>NA|NA|TRBV21-1|TRBJ2-5
TGTGCCAGCAGCCTAACATGCGGGCAGACCCAGTACTTC
CASSLTCGQTQYF
>NA|NA|TRBV6-6|TRBJ2-5
TGTGCCAGCAGTTTCCCCTTAGCGGCCCAAGAGACCCAGTACTTC
CASSFPLAAQETQYF
>NA|NA|TRBV21-1|TRBJ2-5
TGTGCCAGCAGCAAACGACGGGACAGCTCCCAAGAGACCCAGTACTTC
CASSKRRDSSQETQYF
>NA|NA|TRBV13|TRBJ2-7
TGTGCCAGCAGCTTAGGGGCGGGACGACTCTCCTACGAGCAGTACTTC
CASSLGAGRLSYEQYF
>NA|TRBD2|TRBV2|TRBJ2-3
TGTGCCGGAAACCAGAGAGCGGGATTGGCAGCAGATACGCAGTATTTT
CAGNQRAGLAADTQYF
>NA|NA|TRBV7-8|TRBJ2-3
TGTGCCAGCAGCGATTACTTAAACACAGATACGCAGTATTTT
CASSDYLNTDTQYF
>NA|TRBD1|TRBV11-2|TRBJ1-2
TGTGCCAGCAGCTTACTCGGCGGACAGGTGGGGGGCTACACCTTC
CASSLLGGQVGGYTF
>NA|NA|TRBV30|TRBJ2-1
TGTGCCTGGAGTGTAACGCGGGGTGGGGAGTTCTTC
CAWSVTRGGEFF
>NA|NA|TRBV29-1|TRBJ2-1
TGCAGCGTTGAACTCCTGCGGCGGGGAAGCAATGAGCAGTTCTTC
CSVELLRRGSNEQFF
>NA|NA|TRBV2|TRBJ2-2
TGTGCCAGCAGTGAAAGGCTAGTGTCCGGGGAGCTGTTTTTT
CASSERLVSGELFF
>NA|TRBD1|TRBV6-1|TRBJ1-5
TGTGCCAGCATACGGGACAGGGGTGACCAGCCCCAGCATTTT
CASIRDRGDQPQHF
>once|TRBD2|TRBV15|TRBJ2-3
TGTGCCACCGCCTCTCCGGGACTAGCGGCTAGCACAGATACGCAGTATTTT
CATASPGLAASTDTQYF
>NA|TRBD1|TRBV6-5|TRBJ1-5
TGTGCCAGCAGGGGACAGGGGGCAGCTCAGCCCCAGCATTTT
CASRGQGAAQPQHF
>NA|NA|TRBV30|TRBJ1-2
TGTGCCTGGAGTGATCGAGGCTACACCTTC
CAWSDRGYTF
>NA|TRBD2|TRBV11-2|TRBJ2-7
TGTGCCAGCAGTGGGTTAGCGGGGGGGCATGCCTACGAGCAGTACTTC
CASSGLAGGHAYEQYF
>NA|TRBD2|TRBV5-1|TRBJ2-7
TGCGCCAGCAGCCCTGGGACTAGCGGCCACGAGCAGTACTTC
CASSPGTSGHEQYF
>NA|NA|TRBV6-6|TRBJ1-1
TGTGCCAGCAGTTACTCGGAGGGCGGATTTGAAGCTTTCTTT
CASSYSEGGFEAFF
>NA|NA|TRBV19|TRBJ2-3
TGTGCCAGTAGTGATCAGGGGTCAGATACGCAGTATTTT
CASSDQGSDTQYF
>NA|NA|TRBV4-1|TRBJ2-1
TGCGCCAGCAGCACGCCGGCGGAGTCCTACAATGAGCAGTTCTTC
CASSTPAESYNEQFF
>NA|NA|TRBV7-9|TRBJ1-5
TGTGCCAGCAGCGGGCAAGGATCGGGCAATCAGCCCCAGCATTTT
CASSGQGSGNQPQHF
>NA|NA|TRBV18|TRBJ1-4
TGTGCCAGCTCACCACCGAGTAAGGGGGAGAGTGAAAAACTGTTTTTT
CASSPPSKGESEKLFF
>NA|NA|TRBV5-1|TRBJ2-3
TGCGCCAGCAGCTTGGAAGGTTCTAGCACAGATACGCAGTATTTT
CASSLEGSSTDTQYF
>NA|TRBD1|TRBV7-9|TRBJ1-1
TGTGCCAGCAGCTTAGGGAGAGACAGGGTACTGAACACTGAAGCTTTCTTT
CASSLGRDRVLNTEAFF
>NA|TRBD2|TRBV5-4|TRBJ2-3
TGTGCCAGCAGCCCAACCTCGGCGGGGGGGCCTACGCAGTATTTT
CASSPTSAGGPTQYF
>NA|TRBD2|TRBV5-1|TRBJ2-7
TGCGCCAGCTCCACCGGGACTAGCGTCACCTACGAGCAGTACTTC
CASSTGTSVTYEQYF
>NA|TRBD1|TRBV4-1|TRBJ1-4
TGCGCCAGCAGCCAAGACCGGTCCGGGACAGGGCATGAAAAACTGTTTTTT
CASSQDRSGTGHEKLFF
>NA|NA|TRBV6-1|TRBJ1-2
TGTGCCAGCAGTGGGAGCGGGTTGAGTGGCTACACCTTC
CASSGSGLSGYTF
>NA|NA|TRBV7-6|TRBJ1-4
TGTGCCAGCAGCTTAGCCCCCCAAGGCGATGAAAAACTGTTTTTT
CASSLAPQGDEKLFF
>NA|TRBD2|TRBV5-1|TRBJ2-7
TGCGCCAGCAGCTTCCCGACTAGCGGCTACGAGCAGTACTTC
CASSFPTSGYEQYF
>NA|NA|TRBV7-3|TRBJ1-1
TGTGCCAGCAGCCTGGGACAACTAGACACTGAAGCTTTCTTT
CASSLGQLDTEAFF
>NA|NA|TRBV6-1|TRBJ1-2
TGTGCCAGCAGATTGACAGCTGGCTACACCTTC
CASRLTAGYTF
>NA|TRBD2|TRBV27|TRBJ2-7
TGTGCCAGCAGTCTATTAGCGGGGGCCTCCTACGAGCAGTACTTC
CASSLLAGASYEQYF
>NA|TRBD1|TRBV27|TRBJ2-1
TGTGCCAGCACAACACACACAGGGGGAAATGAGCAGTTCTTC
CASTTHTGGNEQFF
>NA|NA|TRBV6-5|TRBJ2-6
TGTGCCAGCAGTGTATCAGGGTTGGGGGCCAACGTCCTGACTTTC
CASSVSGLGANVLTF
>NA|NA|TRBV30|TRBJ1-5
TGTGCCTGGAGTGTATGGCAGGGAGGTAGCCCCCAGCATTTT
CAWSVWQGGSPQHF
>NA|NA|TRBV11-3|TRBJ2-7
TGTGCCAGCAGCGGTGAGGATTACGAGCAGTACTTC
CASSGEDYEQYF
>NA|NA|TRBV21-1|TRBJ2-7
TGTGCCAGCAGCGTTCGGACAGGGGTAAACTACGAGCAGTACTTC
CASSVRTGVNYEQYF
>once|TRBD2|TRBV30|TRBJ2-3
TGTGCCTGGAGTGGGACTAGCGGGAGTATTGGTACGCAGTATTTT
CAWSGTSGSIGTQYF
>once|TRBD2|TRBV11-3|TRBJ2-7
TGTGCCAGCAGCTTAGGTAGCGGGAGTGACGAGCAGTACTTC
CASSLGSGSDEQYF
>NA|NA|TRBV7-8|TRBJ1-3
TGTGCCAGCAGCTTAGTGTTAAGGGGTTACGGAAACACCATATATTTT
CASSLVLRGYGNTIYF
>NA|TRBD2|TRBV9|TRBJ2-5
TGTGCCAGCAGCCGGACTAGCGGGAGTCCAGAGACCCAGTACTTC
CASSRTSGSPETQYF
>NA|NA|TRBV6-1|TRBJ1-2
TGTGCCAGCAGTGAAGCGGGAGGGAGGGATGGCTACACCTTC
CASSEAGGRDGYTF
>NA|TRBD2|TRBV6-5|TRBJ2-1
TGTGCCAGCAGTCCTCTAGCGGGGACCTACAATGAGCAGTTCTTC
CASSPLAGTYNEQFF
>few|TRBD1|TRBV6-1|TRBJ2-7
TGTGCCAGCACTTCCGGACAGGGCTACGAGCAGTACTTC
CASTSGQGYEQYF
>NA|TRBD2|TRBV4-1|TRBJ2-7
TGCGCCAGCAGCCAAGATGCCCTAGCGGGAGCCTACTCCTACGAGCAGTACTTC
CASSQDALAGAYSYEQYF
>NA|NA|TRBV2|TRBJ2-7
TGTGCCAGCAGCCGCTCCTACGAGCAGTACTTC
CASSRSYEQYF
>once|TRBD1|TRBV10-2|TRBJ1-1
TGCGCCAGCAGTGAAACCCAGGACAGGGCAGCTTTCTTT
CASSETQDRAAFF
>NA|NA|TRBV11-2|TRBJ2-1
TGTGCCAGCAGCTTCCGACGGGACGGTTCCTACAATGAGCAGTTCTTC
CASSFRRDGSYNEQFF
>NA|NA|TRBV5-1|TRBJ1-4
TGCGCCAGCAGCTTAAATACCCTGGGGGAAAAACTGTTTTTT
CASSLNTLGEKLFF
>NA|TRBD2|TRBV6-5|TRBJ2-5
TGTGCCAGCAGTTACGGGCGGGGGGCAGAGACCCAGTACTTC
CASSYGRGAETQYF
>NA|TRBD2|TRBV5-1|TRBJ2-5
TGCGCCAGCAGGGAAGGACTAGCGGGATCGCAGGAGACCCAGTACTTC
CASREGLAGSQETQYF
>NA|NA|TRBV6-1|TRBJ1-2
TGTGCCAGCAGTGGGCAGGGAAGCGGCTACACCTTC
CASSGQGSGYTF
>NA|NA|TRBV18|TRBJ1-1
TGTGCCAGCTCACCAAAGAACACTGAAGCTTTCTTT
CASSPKNTEAFF
>NA|NA|TRBV7-8|TRBJ1-5
TGTGCCAGCAGCTCCCAAGGGGGTCAGTATAGCAATCAGCCCCAGCATTTT
CASSSQGGQYSNQPQHF
>NA|TRBD1|TRBV11-3|TRBJ1-2
TGTGCCAGCAGCCGGCGCCAGGGGGGTACCAACTATGGCTACACCTTC
CASSRRQGGTNYGYTF
>NA|TRBD2|TRBV10-2|TRBJ2-3
TGCGCCAGCGGCTCAAAAGCGGGACTCACAGATACGCAGTATTTT
CASGSKAGLTDTQYF
>NA|NA|TRBV5-1|TRBJ2-3
TGCGCCAGCAGCGCACCGACAGGCCACGTGAGCACAGATACGCAGTATTTT
CASSAPTGHVSTDTQYF
>once|TRBD1|TRBV18|TRBJ1-4
TGTGCCAGCTCCTCGGACAGGGGCCGATCAACTAATGAAAAACTGTTTTTT
CASSSDRGRSTNEKLFF
>NA|NA|TRBV5-1|TRBJ2-3
TGCGCCAGCAGCTTGGGCAACAGGGATACGCAGTATTTT
CASSLGNRDTQYF
>once|TRBD1|TRBV7-8|TRBJ2-2
TGTGCCAGCAGCTTAAAGGGGGCGCGTCCCGGGGAGCTGTTTTTT
CASSLKGARPGELFF